The 10 T cell receptor beta chains listed next were all sequenced from one sample in a study of blood T cells in healthy people across ages. With a J-beta primer mix and a sample-barcoded 5' primer, a second PCR ran 7 to 11 cycles. One entry per CDR3 protein, called by TCRdb with MiXCR from the 5' RACE reads. The sample shows around 1.5 million distinct CDR3 sequences, approximately 40% of them seen only once. The sequenced sample consisted of blood. The receptors shown here come from a woman aged 18-29 years in good health.

The rearrangement joins TRBV20-1 to TRBJ2-3; no reliable D call. The CDR3 extends over 14 amino acids. The germline V gene has CDR1 DFQATT and CDR2 SNEGSKA (reference sequence). The chain's CDR3 is CRVGSGPSTDTQYF. Here the CDR3 DNA reads TGCAGGGTGGGGTCCGGGCCAAGCACAGATACGCAGTATTTT.

For this clonotype: An end of the junction differs from the germline gene, which may be a read error. V usage is TRBV4-2 and J usage is TRBJ1-2, with a weak D call TRBD1 (6 bases). The CDR3 sequence is 15 residues long. Germline CDR1 is LGHNA and CDR2 is YNFKEQ. CDR3 region: CASSPGGGANCGYTF. CDR3 coding DNA: TGTGCCAGCAGCCCCGGGGGGGGCGCCAACTGTGGCTACACCTTC.

This clonotype turned up a few times. This rearrangement joins TRBV3-1 to TRBJ2-5, with a tentative D call TRBD1 (5 bases). The CDR3 sequence is 15 residues long. V was pared by 2 bases and J by 3 bases, with 13 bases between. Germline V gene data show CDR1 as LGHDT and CDR2 as YNNKEL (reference sequence). The CDR3 DNA is TGTGCCAGCAGCCAAAAAGGGGTAGGAAAAGAGACCCAGTACTTC. This codes for CASSQKGVGKETQYF.

The CDR3 region has the DNA TGTGCCAGCAGCGACCCCGGGACATCACCCTATGGCTACACCTTC. Translating it yields CASSDPGTSPYGYTF. V and J are TRBV12-3 or TRBV12-4 and TRBJ1-2, with TRBD1 as a possible D gene (6 bases). The CDR3 is made up of 15 amino acids. V lost 6 bases and J lost 4, with 18 bases in between.

Only a few counts were recorded for this clonotype. The chain links TRBV4-2 to TRBJ2-1, with unresolved D. With 0 bases removed from V and 5 bases from J, the gap between germline ends came to 11 bases. Germline V CDR1 and CDR2: LGHNA, YNFKEQ. CDR3 size: 15 residues. The CDR3 loop is CASSQEIRLNNEQFF. The CDR3 region has the DNA TGTGCCAGCAGCCAAGAGATACGGCTAAACAATGAGCAGTTCTTC.

The chain recombines TRBV20-1 with TRBJ2-1; D tentatively fits TRBD1 or TRBD2 (5 bases each). CDR1 is DFQATT, CDR2 SNEGSKA, per germline (reference sequence). This CDR3 is 14 amino acids long. The V gene lost 3 bases and the J gene lost 8 bases, with 17 bases spanning the gap. CDR3 DNA sequence: TGCAGTGCTAGTCCGTTGGGGGTAAAGGATGAGCAGTTCTTC. Translation gives CSASPLGVKDEQFF.

In its sample, this clonotype was seen a few times. The V and J genes are TRBV27 and TRBJ1-1, with a possible D match to TRBD1 (6 bases). V dropped 5 bases and J dropped 4 bases, with 26 bases sitting between them. The CDR3 runs to 18 residues. Germline V CDR1 and CDR2: MNHEY, SMNVEV (reference sequence). The CDR3 nucleotides read TGTGCCAGCAGTACCTTTGGACTCCGGGGAGGGGGGACCACTGAAGCTTTCTTT. Its protein product is CASSTFGLRGGGTTEAFF.

The gene calls are TRBV30 and TRBJ2-4; D might be TRBD2 (5 bases). The germline V and J ends were trimmed by 3 bases and 13 bases, with 19 bases remaining between them. Germline V gene data show CDR1 as GTSNPN and CDR2 as SVGIG (reference sequence). CDR3 length equals 13 residues. This CDR3 reads CAWSDKNTGEQYF. Written as DNA, the CDR3 is TGTGCCTGGAGCGACAAGAACACCGGGGAGCAGTACTTC.

CDR3: CASSVENPSGRPPDTQYF. The CDR3 bases are TGTGCCAGCAGCGTAGAGAACCCTAGCGGGAGGCCCCCAGATACGCAGTATTTT. This chain links TRBV9 with TRBJ2-3; 11 nucleotides align to TRBD2. Trimming took 0 bases from V and 4 from J; bases not matched to a gene: 10. This CDR3 region has 18 residues. The germline gives CDR1 SGDLS, CDR2 YYNGEE. The variable domain in full, completed from reference TRBV9 and TRBJ2-3, reads DSGVTQTPKHLITATGQRVTLRCSPRSGDLSVYWYQQSLDQGLQFLIQYYNGEERAKGNILERFSAQQFPDLHSELNLSSLELGDSALYFCASSVENPSGRPPDTQYFGPGTRLTVL.

The rearrangement links TRBV29-1 to TRBJ2-3; 10 nucleotides match TRBD2. Germline V gene lookup returns CDR1 SQVTM and CDR2 ANQGSEA. The J segment lost 1 base and the V segment lost 2 bases, leaving 9 bases of the junction unmatched. The CDR3 consists of 17 residues. The CDR3 bases are TGCAGCGTTGAACGGCCTAGCGGGAGTGGGGGCACAGATACGCAGTATTTT. This sequence encodes CSVERPSGSGGTDTQYF.